The text below deals with one T cell receptor (beta chain). This receptor's antigen is unknown. Base qualities are missing; no much larger clone stands one base away. What this sample's time point label stands for: about 28 days (+/-7) after the second vaccine dose. Because spike-specific TCR depth and breadth did not differ between the two schedules, AZD1222 recipients who got a second dose at roughly 4 weeks were pooled with those who got a second dose at roughly 12 weeks. Vaccinee samples came from UK trials COV001 and COV002, including a single-blind randomized controlled phase 2/3 trial of AZD1222 (ChAdOx1 nCoV-19) in healthy adults. For TCRbeta chain sequencing, PBMC samples were collected from trial participants at day 0 and at day 28 after the second dose. This sample is drawn from a study of T cell responses to AZD1222 COVID-19 vaccine (dated by TCRdb to 2020 to 2022). Study-level background: TCR sequencing covered some 250 trial participants: 200 to 210 given two doses of AZD1222 and around 26 given two doses of MenACWY control vaccine. Trial participants were enrolled by age into 18-55, 56-69 and 70-plus year subgroups, with roughly 160, 29 and 62 TCR-sequenced participants respectively. The full study reports these points: The 56-69-year group was small, and its depth increase did not reach significance, likely because of low power. Because no day 14 peak-response samples were available, repertoires were characterized only after the peak T cell response. Reportedly, close to half of the unique spike-specific TCRs recognized epitopes lying outside the regions that are mutated in the B.1.351 and B.1.1.7 variants. Participants were mostly white British, with more females than males. The authors suggested clonal diversity may have been underestimated. The whole spike protein was spanned by vaccine-associated CD4 TCRs, and dominant responses were seen in regions 160-218 and 743-854. A significant rise in spike-specific TCR breadth and depth was observed after two AZD1222 doses relative to day 0 and relative to MenACWY recipients. Conclusions about previously exposed vaccinees are limited because only a handful of AZD1222 recipients were SARS-CoV-2 seropositive at baseline.

The CDR3 regions of human TCRbeta chains were analyzed by immunosequencing. Per the authors' processing: TCRs in the repertoires were compared against a reference library of SARS-CoV-2-specific TCRs that had been generated with the MIRA antigen-specificity platform. Breadth was defined as the fraction of unique TCRs that were SARS-CoV-2-associated, and depth was defined as the fraction of total T cells that were SARS-CoV-2-associated. Using the MIRA data, each spike-specific TCR was mapped to the spike region that the TCR reacts to and placed in a CD4 or CD8 class. Log10-transformed breadth and depth values were compared by one-way ANOVA with Sidak's multiple comparisons tests. The source is immuneACCESS, and TCRdb retained only in-frame sequences with V and J called. Part of the clones is not carried over; for the studies checked, unresolved V genes explain less than half of this, and the remainder is unexplained. V and J calls and clone size follow that table, whereas D and trimming were derived from the DNA. A total of just under 150,000 clones appear in this sample, 86% of them only once. Around 5% of the sample rests with the top ten.

Trimming takes 3 bases off V and 9 bases off J; junction bases not matched to a gene: 13. CDR1 is given as SGHRS and CDR2 as YFSETQ, both from the germline V gene. Its CDR3 holds 16 amino acids, cysteine through phenylalanine. Just CDR3 DNA is preserved here, 48 bases in frame from base 1. Sequencing was performed on peripheral blood, taken 28 days after the second AZD1222 dose. The origin of this receptor is an adult who received the AZD1222 COVID-19 vaccine. The rearrangement combines TRBV5-1 with TRBJ1-2, with 11 bases aligning to TRBD1. In nucleotides, the sequence is TGCGCCAGCAGCTCTCGATCGGGACAGGGGGACCAAAGCTACACCTTC. It specifies CASSSRSGQGDQSYTF.